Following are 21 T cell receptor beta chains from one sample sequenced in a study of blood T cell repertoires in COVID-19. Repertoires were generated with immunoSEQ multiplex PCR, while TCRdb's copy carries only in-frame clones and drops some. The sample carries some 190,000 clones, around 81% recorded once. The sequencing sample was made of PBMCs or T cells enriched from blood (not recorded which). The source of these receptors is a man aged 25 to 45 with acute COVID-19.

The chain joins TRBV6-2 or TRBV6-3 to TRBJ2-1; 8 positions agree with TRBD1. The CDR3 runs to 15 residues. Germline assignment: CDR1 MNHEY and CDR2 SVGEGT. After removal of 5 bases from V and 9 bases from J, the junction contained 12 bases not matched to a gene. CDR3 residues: CASSDPGQALGEQFF. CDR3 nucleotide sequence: TGTGCCAGCAGTGACCCGGGACAGGCATTAGGTGAGCAGTTCTTC.

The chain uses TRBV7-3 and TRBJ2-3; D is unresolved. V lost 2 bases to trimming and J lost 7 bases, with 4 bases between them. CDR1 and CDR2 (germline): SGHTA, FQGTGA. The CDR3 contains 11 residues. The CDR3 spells CASSLGHTQYF. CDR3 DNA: TGTGCCAGCAGCTTAGGGCATACGCAGTATTTT.

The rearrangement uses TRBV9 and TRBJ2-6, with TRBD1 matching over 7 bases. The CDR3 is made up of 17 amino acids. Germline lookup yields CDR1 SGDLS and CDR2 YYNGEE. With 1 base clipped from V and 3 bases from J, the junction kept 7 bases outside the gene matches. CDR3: CASSVPITGVGANVLTF. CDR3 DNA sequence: TGTGCCAGCAGCGTACCGATTACAGGGGTTGGGGCCAACGTCCTGACTTTC.

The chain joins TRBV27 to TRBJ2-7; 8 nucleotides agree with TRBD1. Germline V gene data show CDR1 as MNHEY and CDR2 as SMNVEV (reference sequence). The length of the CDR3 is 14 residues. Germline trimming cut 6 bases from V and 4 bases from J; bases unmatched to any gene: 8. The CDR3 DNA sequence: TGTGCCAGCAGGCACGGGACAGGTACTTACGAGCAGTACTTC. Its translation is CASRHGTGTYEQYF.

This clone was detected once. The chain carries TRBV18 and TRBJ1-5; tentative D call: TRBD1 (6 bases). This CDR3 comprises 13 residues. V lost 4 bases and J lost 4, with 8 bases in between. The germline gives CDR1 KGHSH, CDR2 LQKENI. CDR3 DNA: TGTGCCAGCTCACGGACAGAAAATCAGCCCCAGCATTTT. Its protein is CASSRTENQPQHF.

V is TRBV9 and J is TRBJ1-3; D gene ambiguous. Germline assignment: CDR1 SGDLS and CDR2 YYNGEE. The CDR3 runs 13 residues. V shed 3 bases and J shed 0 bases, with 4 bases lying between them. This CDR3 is CASSEPSGNTIYF. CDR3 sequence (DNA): TGTGCCAGCAGCGAGCCCTCTGGAAACACCATATATTTT.

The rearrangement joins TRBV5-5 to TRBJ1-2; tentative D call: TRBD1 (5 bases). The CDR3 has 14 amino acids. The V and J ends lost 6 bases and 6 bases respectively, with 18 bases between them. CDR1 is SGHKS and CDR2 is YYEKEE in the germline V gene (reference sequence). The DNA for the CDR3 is TGTGCCAGCAATCAGGGCCTCGGCGGGGATGGCTACACCTTC. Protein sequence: CASNQGLGGDGYTF.

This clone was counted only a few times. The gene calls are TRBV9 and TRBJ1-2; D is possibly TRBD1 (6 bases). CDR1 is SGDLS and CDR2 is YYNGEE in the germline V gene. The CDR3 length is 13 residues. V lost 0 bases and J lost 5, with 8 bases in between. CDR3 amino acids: CASSVEGHYGYTF. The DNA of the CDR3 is TGTGCCAGCAGCGTAGAGGGACATTATGGCTACACCTTC.

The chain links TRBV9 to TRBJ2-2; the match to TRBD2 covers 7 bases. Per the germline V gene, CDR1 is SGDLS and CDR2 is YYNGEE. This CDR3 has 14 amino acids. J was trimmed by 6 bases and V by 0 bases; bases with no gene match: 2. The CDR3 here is CASSVVAGPGELFF. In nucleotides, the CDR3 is TGTGCCAGCAGCGTAGTAGCGGGCCCCGGGGAGCTGTTTTTT.

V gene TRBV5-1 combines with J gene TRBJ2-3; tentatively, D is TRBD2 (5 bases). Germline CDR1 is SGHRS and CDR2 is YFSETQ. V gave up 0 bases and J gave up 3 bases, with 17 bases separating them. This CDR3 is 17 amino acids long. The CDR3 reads CASSLAGVARSTDTQYF. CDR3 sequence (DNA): TGCGCCAGCAGCTTGGCCGGGGTAGCGAGATCTACAGATACGCAGTATTTT. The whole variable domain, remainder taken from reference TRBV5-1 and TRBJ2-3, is KAGVTQTPRYLIKTRGQQVTLSCSPISGHRSVSWYQQTPGQGLQFLFEYFSETQRNKGNFPGRFSGRQFSNSRSEMNVSTLELGDSALYLCASSLAGVARSTDTQYFGPGTRLTVL.

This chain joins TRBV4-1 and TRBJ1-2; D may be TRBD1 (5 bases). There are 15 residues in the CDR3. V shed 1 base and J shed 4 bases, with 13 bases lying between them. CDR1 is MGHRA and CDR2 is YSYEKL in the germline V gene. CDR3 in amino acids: CASSQGEQGIYGYTF. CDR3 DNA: TGCGCCAGCAGCCAAGGAGAGCAGGGCATCTATGGCTACACCTTC.

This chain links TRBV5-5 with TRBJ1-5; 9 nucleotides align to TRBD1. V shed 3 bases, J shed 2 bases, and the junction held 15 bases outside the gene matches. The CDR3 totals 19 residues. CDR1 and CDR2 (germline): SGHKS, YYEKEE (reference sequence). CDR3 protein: CASSYFFRDRVVGNQPQHF. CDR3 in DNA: TGTGCCAGCAGCTACTTTTTCCGGGACAGGGTAGTGGGCAATCAGCCCCAGCATTTT. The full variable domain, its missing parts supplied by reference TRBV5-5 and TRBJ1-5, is DAGVTQSPTHLIKTRGQQVTLRCSPISGHKSVSWYQQVLGQGPQFIFQYYEKEERGRGNFPDRFSARQFPNYSSELNVNALLLGDSALYLCASSYFFRDRVVGNQPQHFGDGTRLSIL.

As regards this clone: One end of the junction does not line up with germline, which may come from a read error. The CDR3 reads CASTLGQFGSGELFF. The CDR3 DNA is TGTGCCAGCACCTTAGGACAGTTTGGTTCCGGGGAGCTGTTTTTT. The V and J genes are TRBV11-2 and TRBJ2-2; D is perhaps TRBD1 (6 bases). In germline, CDR1 is SGHAT, CDR2 FQNNGV. The CDR3 is 15 residues long.

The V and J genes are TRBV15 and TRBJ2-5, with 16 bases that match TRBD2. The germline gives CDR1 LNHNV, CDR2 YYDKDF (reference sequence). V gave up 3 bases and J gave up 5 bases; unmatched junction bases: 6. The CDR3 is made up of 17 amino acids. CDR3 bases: TGTGCCACCAGCAGTGGGACGGGACTAGCGGGGGGGGAGACCCAGTACTTC. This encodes CATSSGTGLAGGETQYF.

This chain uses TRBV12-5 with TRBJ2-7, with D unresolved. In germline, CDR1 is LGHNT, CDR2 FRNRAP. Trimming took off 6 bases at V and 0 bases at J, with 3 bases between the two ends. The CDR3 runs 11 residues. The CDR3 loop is CASGGSYEQYF. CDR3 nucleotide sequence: TGTGCTAGTGGCGGCTCCTACGAGCAGTACTTC.

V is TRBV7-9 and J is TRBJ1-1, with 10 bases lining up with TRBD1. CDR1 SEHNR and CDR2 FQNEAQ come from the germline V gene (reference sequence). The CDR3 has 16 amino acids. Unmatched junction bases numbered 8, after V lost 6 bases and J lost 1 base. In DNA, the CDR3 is TGTGCCAGCAGACGGACAGGGGGTTTGCCGAACACTGAAGCTTTCTTT. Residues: CASRRTGGLPNTEAFF. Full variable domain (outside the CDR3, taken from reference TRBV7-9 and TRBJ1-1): DTGVSQNPRHKITKRGQNVTFRCDPISEHNRLYWYRQTLGQGPEFLTYFQNEAQLEKSRLLSDRFSAERPKGSFSTLEIQRTEQGDSAMYLCASRRTGGLPNTEAFFGQGTRLTVV.

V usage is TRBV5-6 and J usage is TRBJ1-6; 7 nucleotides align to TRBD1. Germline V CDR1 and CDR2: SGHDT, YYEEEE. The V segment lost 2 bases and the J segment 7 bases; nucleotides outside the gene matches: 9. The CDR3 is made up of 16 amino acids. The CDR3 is CASSLGGGAGNSPLHF. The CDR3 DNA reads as TGTGCCAGCAGCTTAGGAGGGGGCGCAGGGAATTCACCCCTCCACTTT.

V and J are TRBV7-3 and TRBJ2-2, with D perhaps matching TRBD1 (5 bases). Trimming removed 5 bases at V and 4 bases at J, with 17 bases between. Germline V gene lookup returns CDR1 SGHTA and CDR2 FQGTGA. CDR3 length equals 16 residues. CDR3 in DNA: TGTGCCAGCAGCCTACGTGGAGACAGCCTCACCGGGGAGCTGTTTTTT. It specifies CASSLRGDSLTGELFF.

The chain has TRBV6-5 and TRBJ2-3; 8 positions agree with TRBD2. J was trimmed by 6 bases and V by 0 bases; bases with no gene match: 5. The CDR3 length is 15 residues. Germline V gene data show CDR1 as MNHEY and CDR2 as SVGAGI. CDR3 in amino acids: CASSYSPAGVDTQYF. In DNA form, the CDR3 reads TGTGCCAGCAGTTACTCGCCAGCGGGGGTGGATACGCAGTATTTT.

The CDR3 DNA is TGTGCCAGCAGCCGATCCGGGACAGGGGGGGAGACCCAGTACTTC. Translated: CASSRSGTGGETQYF. The V call is TRBV7-6, the J call TRBJ2-5; 11 bases map to TRBD1. J was trimmed by 5 bases and V by 5 bases; bases with no gene match: 7. Germline CDR1 is SGHVS and CDR2 is FNYEAQ. The CDR3 extends over 15 amino acids.

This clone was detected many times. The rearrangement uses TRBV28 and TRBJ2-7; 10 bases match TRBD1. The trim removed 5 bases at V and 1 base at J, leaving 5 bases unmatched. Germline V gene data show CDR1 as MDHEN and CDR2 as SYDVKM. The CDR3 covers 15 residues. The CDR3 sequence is CASSTAGQGSYEQYF. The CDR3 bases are TGTGCCAGCAGTACCGCGGGACAGGGGTCCTACGAGCAGTACTTC.